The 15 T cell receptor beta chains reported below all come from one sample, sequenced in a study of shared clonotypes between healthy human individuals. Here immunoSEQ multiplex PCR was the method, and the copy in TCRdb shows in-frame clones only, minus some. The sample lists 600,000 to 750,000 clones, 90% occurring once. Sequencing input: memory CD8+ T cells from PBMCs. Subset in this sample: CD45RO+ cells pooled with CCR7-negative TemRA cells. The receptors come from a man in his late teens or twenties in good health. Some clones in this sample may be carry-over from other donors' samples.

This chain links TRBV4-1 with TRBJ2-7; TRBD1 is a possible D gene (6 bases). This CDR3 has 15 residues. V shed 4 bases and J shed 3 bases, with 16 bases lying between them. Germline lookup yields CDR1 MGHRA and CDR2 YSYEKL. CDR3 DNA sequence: TGCGCCAGCAGCCTCTTACTTCAGGGGATCTACGAGCAGTACTTC. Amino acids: CASSLLLQGIYEQYF.

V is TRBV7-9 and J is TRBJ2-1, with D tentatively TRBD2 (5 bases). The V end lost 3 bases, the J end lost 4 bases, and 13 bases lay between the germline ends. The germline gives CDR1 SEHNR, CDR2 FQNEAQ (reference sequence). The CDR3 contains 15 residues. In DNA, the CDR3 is TGTGCCAGCAGCTTCCCAAGTCGGGGTTACAATGAGCAGTTCTTC. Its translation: CASSFPSRGYNEQFF.

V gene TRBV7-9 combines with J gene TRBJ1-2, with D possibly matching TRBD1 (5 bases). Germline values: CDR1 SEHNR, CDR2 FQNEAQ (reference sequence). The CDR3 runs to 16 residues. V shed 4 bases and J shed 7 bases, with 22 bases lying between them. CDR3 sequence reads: CASSYTGVGRLSGYTF. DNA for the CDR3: TGTGCCAGCAGCTATACAGGAGTAGGCCGTCTCTCTGGCTACACCTTC.

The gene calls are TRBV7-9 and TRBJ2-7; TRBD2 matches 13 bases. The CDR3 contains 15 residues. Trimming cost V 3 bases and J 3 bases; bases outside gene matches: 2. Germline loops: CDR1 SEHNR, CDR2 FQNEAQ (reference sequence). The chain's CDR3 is CASSFGLAGVYEQYF. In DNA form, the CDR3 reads TGTGCCAGCAGCTTTGGACTAGCGGGAGTCTACGAGCAGTACTTC. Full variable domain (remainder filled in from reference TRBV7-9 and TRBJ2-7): DTGVSQNPRHKITKRGQNVTFRCDPISEHNRLYWYRQTLGQGPEFLTYFQNEAQLEKSRLLSDRFSAERPKGSFSTLEIQRTEQGDSAMYLCASSFGLAGVYEQYFGPGTRLTVT.

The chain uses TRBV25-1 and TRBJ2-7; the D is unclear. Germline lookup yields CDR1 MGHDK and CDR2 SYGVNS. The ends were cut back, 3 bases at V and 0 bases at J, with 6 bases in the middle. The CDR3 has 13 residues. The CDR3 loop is CASSDAGSYEQYF. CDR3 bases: TGTGCCAGCAGTGACGCAGGCTCCTACGAGCAGTACTTC.

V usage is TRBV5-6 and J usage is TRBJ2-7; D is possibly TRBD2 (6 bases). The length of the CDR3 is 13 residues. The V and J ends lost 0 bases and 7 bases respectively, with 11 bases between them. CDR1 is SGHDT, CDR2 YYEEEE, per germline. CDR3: CASSLAPSVEQYF. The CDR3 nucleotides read TGTGCCAGCAGCTTGGCACCTAGCGTTGAGCAGTACTTC.

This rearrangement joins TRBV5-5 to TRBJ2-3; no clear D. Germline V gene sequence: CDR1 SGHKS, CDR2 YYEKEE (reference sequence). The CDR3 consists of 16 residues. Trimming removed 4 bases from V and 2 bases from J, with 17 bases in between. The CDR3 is CASSLVSSRLTDTQYF. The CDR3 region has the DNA TGTGCCAGCAGCCTAGTTAGCTCCCGTCTCACAGATACGCAGTATTTT.

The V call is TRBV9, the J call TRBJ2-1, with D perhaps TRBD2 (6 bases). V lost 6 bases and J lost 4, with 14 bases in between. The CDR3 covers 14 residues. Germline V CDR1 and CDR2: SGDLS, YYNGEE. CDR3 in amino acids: CASTGRDSYNEQFF. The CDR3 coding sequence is TGTGCCAGCACCGGGCGGGACTCTTACAATGAGCAGTTCTTC. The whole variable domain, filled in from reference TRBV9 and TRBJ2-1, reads DSGVTQTPKHLITATGQRVTLRCSPRSGDLSVYWYQQSLDQGLQFLIQYYNGEERAKGNILERFSAQQFPDLHSELNLSSLELGDSALYFCASTGRDSYNEQFFGPGTRLTVL.

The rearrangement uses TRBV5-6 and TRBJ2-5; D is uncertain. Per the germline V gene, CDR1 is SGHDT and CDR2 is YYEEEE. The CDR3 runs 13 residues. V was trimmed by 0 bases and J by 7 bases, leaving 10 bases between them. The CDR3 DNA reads TGTGCCAGCAGCTTGGGGACCCCAGGGACCCAGTACTTC. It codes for CASSLGTPGTQYF.

CDR3 in amino acids: CASASPTGGTFNTEAFF. The CDR3 bases are TGTGCCAGCGCGTCCCCCACAGGGGGCACTTTTAACACTGAAGCTTTCTTT. This rearrangement joins TRBV28 to TRBJ1-1; 9 bases agree with TRBD1. From germline, CDR1 is MDHEN and CDR2 SYDVKM. CDR3 size: 17 residues. V dropped 8 bases and J dropped 2; count of bases not matched to a gene: 15.

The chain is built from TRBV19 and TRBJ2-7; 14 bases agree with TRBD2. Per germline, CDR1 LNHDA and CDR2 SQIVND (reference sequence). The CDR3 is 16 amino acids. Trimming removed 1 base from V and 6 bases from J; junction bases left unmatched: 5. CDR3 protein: CASSIGFGLAGGEQYF. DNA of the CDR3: TGTGCCAGTAGTATAGGTTTCGGACTAGCGGGAGGCGAGCAGTACTTC.

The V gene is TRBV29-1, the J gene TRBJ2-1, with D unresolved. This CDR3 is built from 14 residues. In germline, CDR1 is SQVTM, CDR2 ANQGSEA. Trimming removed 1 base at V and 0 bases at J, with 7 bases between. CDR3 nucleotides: TGCAGCGTTGAAGGGTGGTACTCCTACAATGAGCAGTTCTTC. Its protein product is CSVEGWYSYNEQFF.

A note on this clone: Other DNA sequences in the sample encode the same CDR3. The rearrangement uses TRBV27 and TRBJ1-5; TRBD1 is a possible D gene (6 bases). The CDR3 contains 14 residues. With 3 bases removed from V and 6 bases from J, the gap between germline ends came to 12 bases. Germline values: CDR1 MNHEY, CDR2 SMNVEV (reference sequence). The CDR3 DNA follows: TGTGCCAGCAGTTTTACTGGGGGCGGTCAGCCCCAGCATTTT. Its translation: CASSFTGGGQPQHF.

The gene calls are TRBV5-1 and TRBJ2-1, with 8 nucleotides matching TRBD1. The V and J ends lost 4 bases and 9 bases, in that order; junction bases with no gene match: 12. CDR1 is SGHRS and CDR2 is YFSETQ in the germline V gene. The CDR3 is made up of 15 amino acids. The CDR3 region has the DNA TGCGCCAGCAGCGTGGACAGGGAAACGTTTGTTGAGCAGTTCTTC. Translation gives CASSVDRETFVEQFF.

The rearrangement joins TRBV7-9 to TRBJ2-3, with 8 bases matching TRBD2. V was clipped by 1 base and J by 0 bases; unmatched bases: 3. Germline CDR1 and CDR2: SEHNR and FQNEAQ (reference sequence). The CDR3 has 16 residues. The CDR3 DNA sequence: TGTGCCAGCAGCTTAGAGGTAGCGGGGAGCACAGATACGCAGTATTTT. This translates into CASSLEVAGSTDTQYF.